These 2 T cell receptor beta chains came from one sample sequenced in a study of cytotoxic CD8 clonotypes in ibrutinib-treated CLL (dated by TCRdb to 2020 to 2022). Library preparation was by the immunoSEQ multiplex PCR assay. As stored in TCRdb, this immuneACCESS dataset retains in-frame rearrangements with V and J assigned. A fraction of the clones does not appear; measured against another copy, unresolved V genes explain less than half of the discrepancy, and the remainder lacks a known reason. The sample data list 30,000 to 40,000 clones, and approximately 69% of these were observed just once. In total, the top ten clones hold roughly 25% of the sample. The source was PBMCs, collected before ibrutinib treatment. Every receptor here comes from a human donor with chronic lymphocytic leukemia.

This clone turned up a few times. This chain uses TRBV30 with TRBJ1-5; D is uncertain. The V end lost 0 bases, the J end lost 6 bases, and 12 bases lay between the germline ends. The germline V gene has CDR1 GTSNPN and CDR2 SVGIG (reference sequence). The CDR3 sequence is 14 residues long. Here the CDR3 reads CAWSVASMGQPQHF. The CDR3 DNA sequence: TGTGCCTGGAGTGTAGCCTCAATGGGTCAGCCCCAGCATTTT.

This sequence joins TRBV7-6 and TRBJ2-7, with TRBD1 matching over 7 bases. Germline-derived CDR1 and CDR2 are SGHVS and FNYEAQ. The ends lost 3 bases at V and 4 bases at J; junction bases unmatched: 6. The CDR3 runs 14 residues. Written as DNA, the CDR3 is TGTGCCAGCAGCTTGCCGGGACAGAGATACGAGCAGTACTTC. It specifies CASSLPGQRYEQYF. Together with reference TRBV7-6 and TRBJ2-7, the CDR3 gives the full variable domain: GAGVSQSPRYKVTKRGQDVALRCDPISGHVSLYWYRQALGQGPEFLTYFNYEAQQDKSGLPNDRFSAERPEGSISTLTIQRTEQRDSAMYRCASSLPGQRYEQYFGPGTRLTVT.